The rows below give T cell receptor beta chains drawn from one sample of a study of beta chain features in type 1 diabetes. Using immunoSEQ multiplex PCR, the repertoire was profiled, and TCRdb retains in-frame clones only, with some absent. The sample yields 500,000 to 800,000 clones, 9.5% to 15% seen once. Sequencing used naive CD4+ T cells from blood. The origin of the receptors is a man younger than 40 with type 1 diabetes. CDR3s include the opening cysteine and the closing phenylalanine or tryptophan. D genes are given only for firm matches. A row's size may be missing; if present it is once, few, many or a size class.

>TRBJ2-1|-|TRBV5-1|TRBD2
TGCGCCAGCAGGGGTCTAGCGGGGGGTCCCAATGAGCAGTTCTTC
CASRGLAGGPNEQFF
>TRBJ1-3|-|TRBV9|-
TGTGCCAGCAGCGTAGGCCTTGTAGGGTCTGGAAACACCATATATTTT
CASSVGLVGSGNTIYF
>TRBJ1-1|-|TRBV7-3|-
TGTGCCAGCAGCCCCCAAAGTCCCGGGACGGGCACTGAAGCTTTCTTT
CASSPQSPGTGTEAFF
>TRBJ1-6|-|TRBV10-3|TRBD1
TGTGCCATCAGTGAAGCGACAGGGACATTCGCCTTT
CAISEATGTFAF
>TRBJ2-4|-|TRBV5-4|-
TGTGCCAGCAGCTTTAGGACAGCCGTTAAAAACATTCAGTACTTC
CASSFRTAVKNIQYF
>TRBJ2-1|once|TRBV11-3|-
TGTGCCAGCAGCCCCCCCAGCTCCTACAATGAGCAGTTCTTC
CASSPPSSYNEQFF
>TRBJ1-2|-|TRBV4-2|TRBD1
TGTGCCAGCAGCCCAGGAATGGGACAGGGGCTCGATGGCTACACCTTC
CASSPGMGQGLDGYTF
>TRBJ1-1|-|TRBV4-3|-
TGCGCCAGCACCCTTATCCCCGGGAGCGGGGGAACTGAAGCTTTCTTT
CASTLIPGSGGTEAFF
>TRBJ2-3|-|TRBV15|TRBD2
TGTGCCACCAGCAGAGAACTAGCGGGGGGTGGAGATACGCAGTATTTT
CATSRELAGGGDTQYF
>TRBJ2-1|few|TRBV27|-
TGTGCCAGCAGTTTGGGCCCGGTATGGTTCTTC
CASSLGPVWFF
>TRBJ2-1|few|TRBV29-1|-
TGCAGCGTTGGACTTAATGAGCAGTTCTTC
CSVGLNEQFF
>TRBJ2-7|-|TRBV6-5|-
TGTGCCAGCAGCGGGACCCTAGGATCCCACGAGCAGTACTTC
CASSGTLGSHEQYF
>TRBJ1-5|-|TRBV30|-
TGTGCCTGGAGTATACAGACTTATCAGCCCCAGCATTTT
CAWSIQTYQPQHF
>TRBJ2-7|few|TRBV11-3|TRBD1
TGTGCCAGCAGCTTAGTGGCAGGGGGCTGGTACGAGCAGTACTTC
CASSLVAGGWYEQYF
>TRBJ2-3|-|TRBV7-9|-
TGTGCCAGCACCCATGCGGGGAGGGGGCGCGATACGCAGTATTTT
CASTHAGRGRDTQYF
>TRBJ1-1|-|TRBV29-1|-
TGCAGCGTTGAGGGTCAACAGGGCCCAAACACTGAAGCTTTCTTT
CSVEGQQGPNTEAFF
>TRBJ2-7|few|TRBV7-9|TRBD2
TGTGCCAGCAGCTTGGGCCGGGAGGTGGAGAGCTACGAGCAGTACTTC
CASSLGREVESYEQYF
>TRBJ2-6|few|TRBV4-3|-
TGCGCCAGCAGCCAAGATTGGGGCAGTGTTCACTCTGGGGCCAACGTCCTGACTTTC
CASSQDWGSVHSGANVLTF
>TRBJ2-1|few|TRBV6-5|-
TGTGCCAGCAGTTACTCCCAGGGGCCCTACAATGAGCAGTTCTTC
CASSYSQGPYNEQFF
>TRBJ2-3|-|TRBV7-9|-
TGTGCCAGCAGCTTACTCGGGTACGGCACAGATACGCAGTATTTT
CASSLLGYGTDTQYF
>TRBJ2-2|few|TRBV5-1|-
TGCGCCAGCAGCTTGGGTACCCCTCAAACTTCAACCGGGGAGCTGTTTTTT
CASSLGTPQTSTGELFF
>TRBJ1-3|-|TRBV15|-
TGTGCCACCAGCAGAGATAGCGGGGACTCTGGAAACACCATATATTTT
CATSRDSGDSGNTIYF
>TRBJ1-5|few|TRBV28|TRBD1
TGTGCCAGCAGGGGACAGGGGGCTCCGGGGGATCAGCCCCAGCATTTT
CASRGQGAPGDQPQHF
>TRBJ2-2|-|TRBV9|-
TGTGCCAGCAGCTCGACAGGGAACACCGGGGAGCTGTTTTTT
CASSSTGNTGELFF
>TRBJ1-4|-|TRBV2|-
TGTGCCAGCAGTGAAAGGGGCAGGGCCGAAAATGAAAAACTGTTTTTT
CASSERGRAENEKLFF
>TRBJ2-3|-|TRBV19|TRBD2
TGTGCCAGTAGTATAGTCGGGACTAGCGGATACACAGATACGCAGTATTTT
CASSIVGTSGYTDTQYF
>TRBJ1-4|few|TRBV18|TRBD1
TGTGCCAGCTCACCACCGAACGAGGGGGCGAAACTGTTTTTT
CASSPPNEGAKLFF
>TRBJ2-7|few|TRBV5-1|TRBD1
TGCGCCAGCAGCTTGTCGGACAGGGGGCACGAGCAGTACTTC
CASSLSDRGHEQYF
>TRBJ2-7|few|TRBV5-1|TRBD2
TGCGCCAGCAGCGCTACTAGCGGGGGCACCTACGAGCAGTACTTC
CASSATSGGTYEQYF
>TRBJ1-1|-|TRBV14|TRBD1
TGTGCCAGCAGCCCCCCGACAGGGGCCAGTAGGGGAGCTTTCTTT
CASSPPTGASRGAFF
>TRBJ1-5|-|TRBV29-1|-
TGCAGCGTTGAAGGGGGGACACCCAGCAATCAGCCCCAGCATTTT
CSVEGGTPSNQPQHF
>TRBJ1-1|-|TRBV6-5|-
TGTGCCAGCAGTTACTCATCTCCGGGGAGAGGCACTGAAGCTTTCTTT
CASSYSSPGRGTEAFF
>TRBJ1-1|-|TRBV29-1|TRBD1
TGCAGCGTTGAGAAGGGACAGGGGGTGAACACTGAAGCTTTCTTT
CSVEKGQGVNTEAFF
>TRBJ2-3|few|TRBV28|-
TGTGCCAGCAGTTTGAGAGATACGCAGTATTTT
CASSLRDTQYF
>TRBJ2-1|few|TRBV4-2|TRBD1
TGTGCCAGCAGCCACCAGGAGGCAGGGGGTTACAATGAGCAGTTCTTC
CASSHQEAGGYNEQFF
>TRBJ1-5|-|TRBV7-2|-
TGTGCCAGCAGCTTAGTTGGGCAGGATAGCAATCAGCCCCAGCATTTT
CASSLVGQDSNQPQHF
>TRBJ2-7|-|TRBV7-3|-
TGTGCCAGCAGCACTAACAGGGAGGGAGAGCAGTACTTC
CASSTNREGEQYF
>TRBJ2-5|few|TRBV2|TRBD1
TGTGCCAGCAGTGGAAACCGGGACAGACAGTACTTC
CASSGNRDRQYF
>TRBJ2-5|-|TRBV7-9|-
TGTGCCAGCAGCCCAGGTTTGGGGACGAGTGAAGAGACCCAGTACTTC
CASSPGLGTSEETQYF
>TRBJ1-4|few|TRBV9|-
TGTGCCAGCAGCGTAGCAAGAGGTGGGACTAATGAAAAACTGTTTTTT
CASSVARGGTNEKLFF
>TRBJ2-7|few|TRBV10-3|TRBD1
TGTGCCATCAGTGAAGGGGCTGGGACAGGATCCTACGAGCAGTACTTC
CAISEGAGTGSYEQYF
>TRBJ1-4|few|TRBV28|TRBD1
TGTGCCAGCATCCATGGGGACAGGGGGGAAAAACTGTTTTTT
CASIHGDRGEKLFF
>TRBJ2-3|-|TRBV28|-
TGTGCCAGCAGTTTATTGAGGAATACGCAGTATTTT
CASSLLRNTQYF
>TRBJ1-2|-|TRBV7-2|TRBD1
TGTGCCAGCAGCTTCGGCGGGGACAGGGGGTTGGGAGGCTACACCTTC
CASSFGGDRGLGGYTF
>TRBJ2-7|-|TRBV12-5|TRBD1
TGTGCTAGTGGTTCACAGGGGTACGAGCAGTACTTC
CASGSQGYEQYF
>TRBJ1-4|-|TRBV5-1|-
TGCGCCAGCAGCGCCTCCGACAGCGAAAAACTGTTTTTT
CASSASDSEKLFF
>TRBJ2-3|-|TRBV9|TRBD2
TGTGCCAGCAGCACTAGCGGGGGGGCACGAGATACGCAGTATTTT
CASSTSGGARDTQYF
>TRBJ2-3|-|TRBV9|-
TGTGCCAGCAGCGGGGTTCGCACAGATACGCAGTATTTT
CASSGVRTDTQYF
>TRBJ2-3|few|TRBV7-9|-
TGTGCCAGCAGCTTCGGGGCGCAAGGTACGCAGTATTTT
CASSFGAQGTQYF
>TRBJ2-7|-|TRBV7-9|-
TGTGCCAGCAGCCAGGACGGACCCTACGAGCAGTACTTC
CASSQDGPYEQYF
>TRBJ2-7|-|TRBV25-1|TRBD1
TGTGCCAGCAGTGAATCATCAGGCGCCTGGGACAGCTACTACGAGCAGTACTTC
CASSESSGAWDSYYEQYF
>TRBJ2-3|few|TRBV28|-
TGTGCCAGCAGCCGCCGGACACCTACCACAGATACGCAGTATTTT
CASSRRTPTTDTQYF
>TRBJ1-2|few|TRBV30|-
TGTGCCTGGAGTGTAAGGGCAGTCGCTCGGGATGGCTACACCTTC
CAWSVRAVARDGYTF
>TRBJ2-3|few|TRBV7-2|-
TGTGCCAGCAGCTTACTTTCTACCTCTGACAGGACAGATACGCAGTATTTT
CASSLLSTSDRTDTQYF
>TRBJ1-6|-|TRBV28|TRBD1
TGTGCCAGCAGTTTACGCGGGGTAGGGGGCCTTAATTCACCCCTCCACTTT
CASSLRGVGGLNSPLHF